This T cell receptor beta chain appears in the sequencing data of a study of CD8 T cells in ankylosing spondylitis. V lost 0 bases to trimming and J lost 4 bases, with 5 bases between them. The CDR3 loop spans 13 amino acids. Germline loops: CDR1 SGDLS, CDR2 YYNGEE. In this sample, this clonotype turned up many times. TCRdb reprocessed the 5' RACE reads with MiXCR, giving one entry per CDR3 protein. The table records around 42,000 distinct CDR3 sequences, roughly 2.5% of them present only once. The sample consisted of blood, either unsorted or a sorted T cell fraction (not recorded which). The rearrangement joins TRBV9 to TRBJ2-1; D perhaps matches TRBD1 (5 bases). The clonotype was recovered from a male donor with ankylosing spondylitis or in good health (not recorded which). The CDR3 bases are TGTGCCAGCAGCGTAGAGGGGTACAATGAGCAGTTCTTC. Its protein is CASSVEGYNEQFF.